The 20 T cell receptor beta chains in this list originate from one sample, sequenced in a study of T cell changes during pregnancy in multiple sclerosis. Here immunoSEQ multiplex PCR was the method, and the copy in TCRdb shows in-frame clones only, minus some. The sample has around 100,000 clones, around nine tenths seen once. Sequenced here: peripheral blood, sampled after pregnancy. The receptor source for this set is a female donor with multiple sclerosis, enrolled in a pregnancy study.

This clone was recorded only once. The chain has TRBV27 and TRBJ1-1; possibly TRBD1 for D (5 bases). V was trimmed by 6 bases and J by 1 base, leaving 9 bases between them. The CDR3 covers 13 residues. The germline CDR1 and CDR2 sequences are MNHEY and SMNVEV (reference sequence). The CDR3 DNA reads TGTGCCAGCAGCGACAGAACGAACACTGAAGCTTTCTTT. Protein sequence: CASSDRTNTEAFF.

The rearrangement joins TRBV9 to TRBJ2-7, with TRBD2 matching 8 bases. The trim removed 0 bases at V and 3 bases at J, leaving 2 bases unmatched. CDR1 and CDR2 (germline): SGDLS, YYNGEE. The CDR3 extends over 14 amino acids. CDR3 nucleotide sequence: TGTGCCAGCAGCGTAGGGGGACTAGTCTACGAGCAGTACTTC. The encoded protein is CASSVGGLVYEQYF.

This clone appeared once. Here the CDR3 DNA reads TGTGCCAGCAGCCCGACGGGGGGGGGCGGTGAAGCTTTCTTT. The encoded protein is CASSPTGGGGEAFF. The V gene is TRBV7-3, the J gene TRBJ1-1, with D possibly matching TRBD1 (6 bases). The CDR3 length is 14 residues. V gave up 5 bases and J gave up 7 bases, with 17 bases separating them. The germline V gene has CDR1 SGHTA and CDR2 FQGTGA. Filled out from reference TRBV7-3 and TRBJ1-1, the complete variable domain reads GAGVSQTPSNKVTEKGKYVELRCDPISGHTALYWYRQSLGQGPEFLIYFQGTGAADDSGLPNDRFFAVRPEGSVSTLKIQRTERGDSAVYLCASSPTGGGGEAFFGQGTRLTVV.

The chain uses TRBV7-2 and TRBJ2-1; 9 nucleotides agree with TRBD2. The CDR3 contains 16 residues. Losses at the gene ends were 1 base for V and 5 bases for J; bases not matched to a gene: 6. Germline V gene data show CDR1 as SGHTA and CDR2 as FQGNSA. CDR3 region: CASSLGLTSGDNEQFF. CDR3 bases: TGTGCCAGCAGCTTAGGGTTGACTAGCGGTGACAATGAGCAGTTCTTC.

The CDR3 DNA sequence: TGTGCCATCAGTAGGGACAGGGGGACCTTAGGGAACACTGAAGCTTTCTTT. It yields the protein CAISRDRGTLGNTEAFF. V usage is TRBV10-3 and J usage is TRBJ1-1, with TRBD1 matching over 11 bases. The V and J ends lost 5 bases and 1 base, in that order; junction bases with no gene match: 9. The germline V gene has CDR1 ENHRY and CDR2 SYGVKD. CDR3 length: 17 amino acids.

The chain employs TRBV7-9 and TRBJ1-2, with D possibly TRBD1 on 5 matching bases. Looked up from germline, CDR1 is SEHNR and CDR2 is FQNEAQ (reference sequence). The CDR3 has 15 residues. Trimming stripped 0 bases from V and 7 bases from J, with 15 bases between. The chain's CDR3 is CASSLAGGSHGGYTF. The CDR3, as DNA: TGTGCCAGCAGCTTAGCGGGGGGGTCCCATGGTGGCTACACCTTC.

This clone occurred once. This chain uses TRBV5-1 with TRBJ2-2; 8 positions agree with TRBD2. The CDR3 runs 14 residues. V lost 6 bases and J lost 6; bases outside the gene matches: 7. The V gene's germline CDR1 is SGHRS and CDR2 YFSETQ. CDR3 residues: CASTPAAGAGELFF. The CDR3 DNA sequence: TGCGCCAGCACCCCCGCAGCGGGGGCCGGGGAGCTGTTTTTT. The entire variable domain, with the rest obtained from reference TRBV5-1 and TRBJ2-2, is as follows: KAGVTQTPRYLIKTRGQQVTLSCSPISGHRSVSWYQQTPGQGLQFLFEYFSETQRNKGNFPGRFSGRQFSNSRSEMNVSTLELGDSALYLCASTPAAGAGELFFGEGSRLTVL.

V gene TRBV9 combines with J gene TRBJ1-1; D may be TRBD1 (5 bases). Trimming cost V 4 bases and J 4 bases, with 17 bases left between them. From germline, CDR1 is SGDLS and CDR2 YYNGEE. This CDR3 spans 15 amino acids. The CDR3 region has the DNA TGTGCCAGCAGCCAGATGTTAGGGAGGGGCACTGAAGCTTTCTTT. Protein: CASSQMLGRGTEAFF.

The chain joins TRBV5-4 to TRBJ1-2, with TRBD1 identical over 8 bases. The germline CDR1 and CDR2 sequences are SGHNT and YYREEE (reference sequence). Trimming at V came to 4 bases and at J to 8 bases, leaving 10 bases not matched to a gene. CDR3 size: 14 residues. The CDR3 bases are TGTGCCAGCAGCACCGACGGACAGGGAGGCGGCTACACCTTC. Its translation is CASSTDGQGGGYTF.

The chain carries TRBV2 and TRBJ2-7; 8 bases are a match to TRBD1. From germline, CDR1 is SNHLY and CDR2 FYNNEI. This CDR3 has 15 residues. V was pared by 6 bases and J by 2 bases, with 9 bases of the junction left unmatched. Written as DNA, the CDR3 is TGTGCCAGCAGCGAATGGGGGACAGGCGCCTACGAGCAGTACTTC. This sequence encodes CASSEWGTGAYEQYF.

This chain connects TRBV7-6 to TRBJ2-7, with D unclear. The V end was cut by 1 base, the J end by 2 bases, with 18 bases between. The CDR3 consists of 17 residues. The germline V gene encodes CDR1 SGHVS and CDR2 FNYEAQ. CDR3 DNA: TGTGCCAGCAGCTTAGTTCGCGGAGCCCCGGATACCTACGAGCAGTACTTC. Translated: CASSLVRGAPDTYEQYF.

The chain employs TRBV18 and TRBJ2-7; D ambiguous. Germline-derived CDR1 and CDR2 are KGHSH and LQKENI. The CDR3 has 14 amino acids. Deletions cut 0 bases from V and 2 bases from J, with 8 bases between. In nucleotides, the CDR3 is TGTGCCAGCTCACCACCGAAGAGGACCTACGAGCAGTACTTC. Protein: CASSPPKRTYEQYF.

The V gene is TRBV5-1, the J gene TRBJ1-5, with 10 positions matching TRBD1. J gave up 2 bases and V 0 bases, and 11 bases lay outside the gene matches. The germline V gene has CDR1 SGHRS and CDR2 YFSETQ. This CDR3 region has 19 residues. The DNA for the CDR3 is TGCGCCAGCAGCTTGGAACCGGGACAGGGGTCAGTCGGCAATCAGCCCCAGCATTTT. As protein: CASSLEPGQGSVGNQPQHF. The whole variable domain, remainder taken from reference TRBV5-1 and TRBJ1-5, is KAGVTQTPRYLIKTRGQQVTLSCSPISGHRSVSWYQQTPGQGLQFLFEYFSETQRNKGNFPGRFSGRQFSNSRSEMNVSTLELGDSALYLCASSLEPGQGSVGNQPQHFGDGTRLSIL.

The J gene is TRBJ2-3, the V gene TRBV6-1, with TRBD2 matching 10 bases. Looked up from germline, CDR1 is MNHNS and CDR2 is SASEGT. Unmatched junction bases numbered 11, after V lost 0 bases and J lost 2 bases. The CDR3 is 19 amino acids. Written as DNA, the CDR3 is TGTGCCAGCAGTGAAGCATCTAGCGGGGGCCGAGGGATCACAGATACGCAGTATTTT. This translates into CASSEASSGGRGITDTQYF.

The chain links TRBV6-5 to TRBJ1-6, with D perhaps matching TRBD1 (6 bases). This CDR3 region has 15 residues. The germline V gene has CDR1 MNHEY and CDR2 SVGAGI. The ends were cut back, 6 bases at V and 6 bases at J, with 15 bases in the middle. CDR3 coding DNA: TGTGCCAGCAGACCCCCAGGGGTGGGTAATTCACCCCTCCACTTT. Its translation: CASRPPGVGNSPLHF.

The chain couples TRBV7-2 to TRBJ2-7; 13 bases are a match to TRBD2. The CDR3 is 18 amino acids. J gave up 0 bases and V 2 bases, and 7 bases lay outside the gene matches. Germline assignment: CDR1 SGHTA and CDR2 FQGNSA. CDR3 in DNA: TGTGCCAGCAGCTTAAGGACTAGCGGGGGTCTGAGCTCCTACGAGCAGTACTTC. This encodes CASSLRTSGGLSSYEQYF.

The rearrangement links TRBV5-1 to TRBJ1-3; maybe TRBD1 (5 bases). This CDR3 has 17 amino acids. Germline V gene lookup returns CDR1 SGHRS and CDR2 YFSETQ. Trimming pared 1 base from V and 4 bases from J, leaving 18 bases between. CDR3 in DNA: TGCGCCAGCAGCTTGTGGGGGGATTTTACTTCCGGAAACACCATATATTTT. Protein: CASSLWGDFTSGNTIYF.

This clone appeared a single time. V is TRBV5-1 and J is TRBJ2-3; weak D call: TRBD1 (6 bases). Germline-derived CDR1 and CDR2 are SGHRS and YFSETQ. The CDR3 is 14 amino acids. Trimming pared 4 bases from V and 2 bases from J, leaving 11 bases between. The CDR3 DNA reads TGCGCCAGCAGCCCGGACAGCCACACAGATACGCAGTATTTT. Translation: CASSPDSHTDTQYF.

The chain couples TRBV10-3 to TRBJ2-2, with D possibly matching TRBD2 (6 bases). V lost 3 bases and J 4 bases, leaving 18 bases between the germline ends. This CDR3 has 17 amino acids. Germline V gene data show CDR1 as ENHRY and CDR2 as SYGVKD. CDR3 residues: CAISEVKLGRGTGELFF. Written as DNA, the CDR3 is TGTGCCATCAGTGAAGTAAAATTGGGGCGGGGCACCGGGGAGCTGTTTTTT.

The V and J genes are TRBV6-5 and TRBJ1-5, with D possibly TRBD1 on 5 matching bases. From germline, CDR1 is MNHEY and CDR2 SVGAGI. V lost 0 bases, J lost 5 bases, and 11 bases lay in between. The CDR3 length is 15 residues. CDR3 sequence: CASSYSSGKYQPQHF. The CDR3 region has the DNA TGTGCCAGCAGTTACTCCTCAGGGAAATATCAGCCCCAGCATTTT.